Listed below are T cell receptor beta chains from one sample, sequenced in a study of CD8 T cells in Susac syndrome. A single record per CDR3 protein comes from TCRdb applying MiXCR to the immunoSEQ multiplex PCR reads. This table has about 60,000 distinct CDR3 sequences, around nine tenths appearing once. Sequenced: CD8+ T cells from PBMCs. The receptors were gathered from a human donor in good health. Both conserved end residues are part of each CDR3. D genes are given only for firm matches. Not every row has a clone size; where given, it reads once, few, many or a size class.

clone size: -
V gene: TRBV27
D gene: -
J gene: TRBJ2-3
CDR3 DNA: TGTGCCAGCAGGGCGGGCGGGGATACGCAGTATTTT
CDR3 protein: CASRAGGDTQYF

clone size: -
V gene: TRBV20-1
D gene: TRBD2
J gene: TRBJ2-7
CDR3 DNA: TGCAGTGCTAGAGATCGGGCGGGGGGGATCTATTACGAGCAGTACTTC
CDR3 protein: CSARDRAGGIYYEQYF

clone size: once
V gene: TRBV27
D gene: -
J gene: TRBJ1-1
CDR3 DNA: TGTGCCAGCAGTTTATACCCGCTAGGGGTTATGAACACTGAAGCTTTCTTT
CDR3 protein: CASSLYPLGVMNTEAFF

clone size: -
V gene: TRBV7-9
D gene: -
J gene: TRBJ1-2
CDR3 DNA: TGTGCCAGCAGCTTAGCGCTGGGAGGAAATGGCTACACCTTC
CDR3 protein: CASSLALGGNGYTF

clone size: once
V gene: TRBV11-1
D gene: TRBD2
J gene: TRBJ2-1
CDR3 DNA: TGTGCCAGCAGCTCCTTACGCGCCGGGACTAGCGGGCCTAGCCGCAATGAGCAGTTCTTC
CDR3 protein: CASSSLRAGTSGPSRNEQFF

clone size: -
V gene: TRBV20-1
D gene: TRBD2
J gene: TRBJ2-1
CDR3 DNA: TGCAGTGCTAGAGATACCGAGCGGGGACGGTACAATGAGCAGTTCTTC
CDR3 protein: CSARDTERGRYNEQFF

clone size: -
V gene: TRBV12-3/TRBV12-4
D gene: -
J gene: TRBJ1-5
CDR3 DNA: TGTGCCAGCAGTCGGGGAGGAGGTCAGCCCCAGCATTTT
CDR3 protein: CASSRGGGQPQHF

clone size: -
V gene: TRBV6-1
D gene: -
J gene: TRBJ2-5
CDR3 DNA: TGTGCCAGCAGCACCATTAGAACCGTCGGGGAGACCCAGTACTTC
CDR3 protein: CASSTIRTVGETQYF

clone size: -
V gene: TRBV5-4
D gene: -
J gene: TRBJ2-6
CDR3 DNA: TGTGCCAGCAGCTTGGGGTGGGAGGTTTCTGGGGCCAACGTCCTGACTTTC
CDR3 protein: CASSLGWEVSGANVLTF

clone size: -
V gene: TRBV2
D gene: TRBD2
J gene: TRBJ2-7
CDR3 DNA: TGTGCCAGCCGCGTCCAAGCGGGGGACCCGAGTGCGTACTTC
CDR3 protein: CASRVQAGDPSAYF

clone size: -
V gene: TRBV11-2
D gene: -
J gene: TRBJ2-2
CDR3 DNA: TGTGCCAGCAGCTTAGGGGTACCCGGGGAGCTGTTTTTT
CDR3 protein: CASSLGVPGELFF

clone size: -
V gene: TRBV5-1
D gene: TRBD2
J gene: TRBJ2-1
CDR3 DNA: TGCGCCAGCAGCTTGGATCCGGGACTAGGGCCTATGGGGGAGCAGTTCTTC
CDR3 protein: CASSLDPGLGPMGEQFF

clone size: once
V gene: TRBV19
D gene: -
J gene: TRBJ2-2
CDR3 DNA: TGTGCCAGTAGTATAGATCTGGAACAGCCGAACACCGGGGAGCTGTTTTTT
CDR3 protein: CASSIDLEQPNTGELFF

clone size: -
V gene: TRBV11-1
D gene: -
J gene: TRBJ2-2
CDR3 DNA: TGTGCCAGCAGCCCCTTAACTTCAATTCCGAACACCGGGGAGCTGTTTTTT
CDR3 protein: CASSPLTSIPNTGELFF

clone size: -
V gene: TRBV14
D gene: -
J gene: TRBJ2-7
CDR3 DNA: TGTGCCAGCAGCCAAGAAGTGGCGTCCTACGAGCAGTACTTC
CDR3 protein: CASSQEVASYEQYF

clone size: -
V gene: TRBV7-9
D gene: TRBD1
J gene: TRBJ1-3
CDR3 DNA: TGTGCCAGCAGCCCCGGGACAGGGACGACCCGGAGCTCTGGAAACACCATATATTTT
CDR3 protein: CASSPGTGTTRSSGNTIYF

clone size: few
V gene: TRBV27
D gene: -
J gene: TRBJ2-3
CDR3 DNA: TGTGCCAGCAGTTTATGGAGTGGAGTGGGCACAGATACGCAGTATTTT
CDR3 protein: CASSLWSGVGTDTQYF

clone size: few
V gene: TRBV7-2
D gene: TRBD1
J gene: TRBJ2-7
CDR3 DNA: TGTGCCAGCAGAGACCGGGACAGGGACTACGAGCAGTACTTC
CDR3 protein: CASRDRDRDYEQYF

clone size: -
V gene: TRBV9
D gene: TRBD2
J gene: TRBJ2-1
CDR3 DNA: TGTGCCAGCAGCGTCCCAACTAGCGGGGACTACAATGAGCAGTTCTTC
CDR3 protein: CASSVPTSGDYNEQFF

clone size: -
V gene: TRBV12-3/TRBV12-4
D gene: -
J gene: TRBJ2-5
CDR3 DNA: TGTGCCAGCAGTGACAGTCAAGAGACCCAGTACTTC
CDR3 protein: CASSDSQETQYF

clone size: -
V gene: TRBV6-6
D gene: TRBD1
J gene: TRBJ1-1
CDR3 DNA: TGTGCCAGCAGCCCACAGGGGGCCCGCACTGAAGCTTTCTTT
CDR3 protein: CASSPQGARTEAFF

clone size: -
V gene: TRBV6-4
D gene: TRBD1
J gene: TRBJ2-1
CDR3 DNA: TGTGCCAGCAGTGACTCGGGACAGGGGGTACATGAGCAGTTCTTC
CDR3 protein: CASSDSGQGVHEQFF

clone size: once
V gene: TRBV30
D gene: -
J gene: TRBJ2-2
CDR3 DNA: TGTGCCTGGAGTGTACCTAAGTCTGGTACCGGGGAGCTGTTTTTT
CDR3 protein: CAWSVPKSGTGELFF

clone size: -
V gene: TRBV6-5
D gene: -
J gene: TRBJ1-6
CDR3 DNA: TGTGCCAGCAGTTATGGACAAGGCGGTTCACCCCTCCACTTT
CDR3 protein: CASSYGQGGSPLHF

clone size: -
V gene: TRBV13
D gene: -
J gene: TRBJ2-5
CDR3 DNA: TGTGCCGGCAGCTTAGGGCGGACTCCCACGAGGGGGGCCCAGTACTTC
CDR3 protein: CAGSLGRTPTRGAQYF

clone size: -
V gene: TRBV6-1
D gene: -
J gene: TRBJ2-7
CDR3 DNA: TGTGCCAGCAGGGAACCCGGGACTCAGGACGGGCAGTACTTC
CDR3 protein: CASREPGTQDGQYF

clone size: -
V gene: TRBV27
D gene: TRBD1
J gene: TRBJ2-7
CDR3 DNA: TGTGCCAGCAGTTTAGGTTCAGGGGGCATTTCCTACGAGCAGTACTTC
CDR3 protein: CASSLGSGGISYEQYF

clone size: -
V gene: TRBV6-1
D gene: -
J gene: TRBJ2-1
CDR3 DNA: TGTGCCAGCACCTTTGACTTTAACTCCTACAATGAGCAGTTCTTC
CDR3 protein: CASTFDFNSYNEQFF

clone size: -
V gene: TRBV4-3
D gene: TRBD2
J gene: TRBJ2-4
CDR3 DNA: TGCGCCAGCAGCCAAGAGGGACTAGCGGGAGTCGAAGCCAAAAACATTCAGTACTTC
CDR3 protein: CASSQEGLAGVEAKNIQYF

clone size: -
V gene: TRBV3-1
D gene: TRBD1
J gene: TRBJ1-2
CDR3 DNA: TGTGCCAGCAGCCAATTGTCGGGACAGGGGCTGGCTGGCTACACCTTC
CDR3 protein: CASSQLSGQGLAGYTF

clone size: -
V gene: TRBV19
D gene: -
J gene: TRBJ2-7
CDR3 DNA: TGTGCCAGTACGCCCACCTTTTTAGAGGGGCGCGAGCAGTACTTC
CDR3 protein: CASTPTFLEGREQYF

clone size: -
V gene: TRBV24-1
D gene: TRBD1
J gene: TRBJ2-2
CDR3 DNA: TGTGCCACCAGTGATTCCGGGACAGCTAACACCGGGGAGCTGTTTTTT
CDR3 protein: CATSDSGTANTGELFF

clone size: once
V gene: TRBV5-4
D gene: -
J gene: TRBJ2-3
CDR3 DNA: TGTGCCAGCAGCTTTCTCGGGGGAAGCACAGATACGCAGTATTTT
CDR3 protein: CASSFLGGSTDTQYF

clone size: -
V gene: TRBV29-1
D gene: -
J gene: TRBJ2-5
CDR3 DNA: TGCAGCGCCACGACAGACCAAGAGACCCAGTACTTC
CDR3 protein: CSATTDQETQYF

clone size: few
V gene: TRBV6-6
D gene: -
J gene: TRBJ2-7
CDR3 DNA: TGTGCCAGCAGTTACGAAACCACAGGAACCTACGAGCAGTACTTC
CDR3 protein: CASSYETTGTYEQYF